A selection of T cell receptor beta chains follows, all from one sample in a study of Graves' ophthalmopathy and Graves' hyperthyroidism. TCRdb fed the multiplex PCR reads into MiXCR, producing one record per CDR3 protein. The sample holds more than 550,000 distinct CDR3 sequences, roughly 39% seen once. Sequenced sample: peripheral blood. The receptors shown here come from an adult man with Graves' ophthalmopathy. The CDR3 runs from the conserved cysteine through the conserved F or W. The D gene is left open where the match is weak. The listing skips clone size in some rows; elsewhere it reads once, few, many or a size class.

clone_size	d_call	v_call	j_call	cdr3_aa	cdr3_nt
-	TRBD1	TRBV7-2	TRBJ2-2	CASSSLGGRAGELFF	TGTGCCAGCAGCTCGTTAGGGGGCCGGGCCGGGGAGCTGTTTTTT
few	-	TRBV7-9	TRBJ1-4	CASTYWGGNEKLFF	TGCGCCAGCACCTACTGGGGGGGTAATGAAAAACTGTTTTTT
once	TRBD2	TRBV5-1	TRBJ2-5	CASSPGRTSGTNGETQYF	TGCGCCAGCAGCCCTGGCCGGACTAGCGGGACAAACGGGGAGACCCAGTACTTC
once	-	TRBV10-2	TRBJ1-1	CASSDSGVSLEAFF	TGCGCCAGCAGCGATTCAGGGGTATCCCTTGAAGCTTTCTTT
many	-	TRBV29-1	TRBJ1-1	CSVPSGLLNTEAFF	TGCAGCGTCCCCTCGGGACTCCTGAACACTGAAGCTTTCTTT
few	-	TRBV5-1	TRBJ1-1	CASSWGMTGGNTEAFF	TGCGCCAGCAGCTGGGGGATGACAGGCGGGAACACTGAAGCTTTCTTT
-	TRBD1	TRBV10-3	TRBJ2-5	CAISERGQGAKTQYF	TGTGCCATCAGTGAACGGGGACAGGGGGCAAAGACCCAGTACTTC
many	-	TRBV10-2	TRBJ1-2	CASRGGDDGYTF	TGCGCCAGTAGGGGAGGGGATGATGGCTACACCTTC
once	-	TRBV7-9	TRBJ2-6	CASSQEGGGTNVLTF	TGTGCCAGCAGCCAAGAAGGAGGGGGGACCAACGTCCTGACTTTC
-	-	TRBV27	TRBJ2-5	CASGNRKETQYF	TGTGCCAGCGGCAACCGCAAGGAGACCCAGTACTTC
-	TRBD1	TRBV7-9	TRBJ1-5	CASSLSTGMGNQPQHF	TGTGCCAGCAGCTTATCGACAGGGATGGGCAATCAGCCCCAGCATTTT
-	-	TRBV10-3	TRBJ1-1	CASSLVGIDTEAFF	TGTGCCAGCAGTTTAGTGGGGATAGACACTGAAGCTTTCTTT
-	-	TRBV29-1	TRBJ2-5	CSVGGGAQETQYF	TGCAGCGTAGGAGGGGGGGCCCAAGAGACCCAGTACTTC
many	-	TRBV7-9	TRBJ2-2	CASSSPSNTGELFF	TGTGCCAGCAGCTCCCCTTCGAACACCGGGGAGCTGTTTTTT
few	-	TRBV6-5	TRBJ1-2	CASSYSTGTVNYGYTF	TGTGCCAGCAGTTATTCTACCGGGACGGTAAACTATGGCTACACCTTC
many	-	TRBV15	TRBJ1-1	CATSRTENTEAFF	TGTGCCACCAGCCGAACAGAGAACACTGAAGCTTTCTTT
many	-	TRBV25-1	TRBJ1-1	CASSESARGSEAFF	TGTGCCAGCAGTGAATCGGCCAGGGGCTCTGAAGCTTTCTTT
few	TRBD1	TRBV19	TRBJ1-4	CASSVRDRGEKLFF	TGTGCCAGTAGTGTACGGGACAGGGGTGAAAAACTGTTTTTT
few	-	TRBV7-9	TRBJ2-2	CASSPLRDMSTGELFF	TGTGCCAGCAGCCCCCTCCGGGATATGAGCACCGGGGAGCTGTTTTTT
-	-	TRBV5-1	TRBJ2-2	CASSRSLVGRVTGELFF	TGCGCCAGCAGCCGTTCTTTGGTGGGGCGAGTTACCGGGGAGCTGTTTTTT
-	TRBD1	TRBV2	TRBJ1-4	CASSGQGAGEKLFF	TGTGCCAGCAGTGGACAGGGGGCAGGGGAAAAACTGTTTTTT
many	-	TRBV27	TRBJ1-6	CASSDNGGPPLHF	TGTGCCAGCAGTGACAACGGGGGACCACCCCTCCACTTT
-	-	TRBV25-1	TRBJ2-3	CAGLGADTQYF	TGTGCTGGCCTTGGGGCAGATACGCAGTATTTT
few	TRBD2	TRBV15	TRBJ2-3	CATSRPPGGTATSTDTQYF	TGTGCCACCAGCAGACCTCCCGGGGGGACGGCTACCAGCACAGATACGCAGTATTTT
-	-	TRBV11-2	TRBJ1-4	CASSLIQGRTFF	TGTGCCAGCAGCTTAATTCAGGGACGTACGTTTTTT
few	TRBD1	TRBV6-6	TRBJ2-2	CASNPQGSGELFF	TGTGCCAGCAACCCACAGGGGTCCGGGGAGCTGTTTTTT
many	-	TRBV2	TRBJ1-2	CASSEDRTDYGYTF	TGTGCCAGCAGTGAAGACAGGACAGACTATGGCTACACCTTC
-	TRBD1	TRBV5-1	TRBJ2-5	CASSTTTGKETQYF	TGCGCCAGCAGCACTACGACAGGGAAGGAGACCCAGTACTTC
many	-	TRBV20-1	TRBJ2-7	CSATELGRNLYEQYF	TGCAGTGCCACCGAGTTGGGGCGGAACCTCTACGAGCAGTACTTC
many	-	TRBV7-9	TRBJ1-2	CASSLGQLMGGYTF	TGTGCCAGCAGCCTCGGACAGCTAATGGGCGGCTACACCTTC
many	-	TRBV7-8	TRBJ1-5	CASSSYPRGYSNQPQHF	TGTGCCAGCAGCTCTTACCCCCGGGGCTATAGCAATCAGCCCCAGCATTTT
few	TRBD2	TRBV12-3/TRBV12-4	TRBJ2-7	CASSLSQPPYGGTYEQYF	TGTGCCAGCAGTTTATCTCAGCCGCCCTACGGGGGGACCTACGAGCAGTACTTC
few	TRBD1	TRBV20-1	TRBJ1-2	CSARARTGDLGGYTF	TGCAGTGCTAGAGCAAGGACAGGGGATTTGGGGGGCTACACCTTC
many	-	TRBV7-8	TRBJ2-7	CASLAGRDRGGEQYF	TGTGCCAGTCTGGCAGGCCGGGACCGTGGGGGCGAGCAGTACTTC
few	TRBD2	TRBV20-1	TRBJ2-7	CSARDELAASYEQYF	TGCAGTGCTAGAGATGAACTAGCGGCCTCCTACGAGCAGTACTTC
many	TRBD2	TRBV6-5	TRBJ2-5	CASTNTRGDQETQYF	TGTGCCAGCACCAACACCCGGGGGGACCAAGAGACCCAGTACTTC
few	-	TRBV20-1	TRBJ1-1	CSARVTTREKSEAFF	TGCAGTGCTAGAGTCACAACCAGGGAGAAGTCTGAAGCTTTCTTT
-	TRBD2	TRBV29-1	TRBJ2-5	CSVEDLAGGQETQYF	TGCAGCGTTGAAGATCTAGCGGGAGGGCAAGAGACCCAGTACTTC
-	-	TRBV29-1	TRBJ2-2	CSVEDGARGCFF	TGCAGCGTTGAAGACGGGGCCAGGGGCTGTTTTTTT
-	TRBD2	TRBV7-2	TRBJ2-5	CASTRTSGGVKTQYF	TGTGCCAGCACCAGGACTAGCGGGGGGGTGAAGACCCAGTACTTC
few	TRBD1	TRBV5-1	TRBJ1-3	CASSFKTGQGASGNTIYF	TGCGCCAGCAGCTTCAAAACGGGACAGGGGGCCTCTGGAAACACCATATATTTT
many	-	TRBV19	TRBJ1-1	CASSITQNTEAFF	TGTGCCAGTAGTATTACACAGAACACTGAAGCTTTCTTT